This entry features one T cell receptor beta chain sequence. The sample originates from a study of blood T cell repertoires in COVID-19. The overall study: The samples span acute and convalescent COVID-19 from the United States, Italy and Spain.

Trimming pared 6 bases from V and 5 bases from J, leaving 13 bases between. Germline CDR1 ENHRY, CDR2 SYGVKD. The CDR3 has 14 residues. Participants had their cohort set by participant-reported clinical history. How the authors handled the data: Estimates of nucleated cell counts were drawn from the amplification of reference gene primers. Only in-frame clones appear in the TCRdb table, and some are missing; sequencing was by immunoSEQ multiplex PCR. D and trimming come from the DNA, and the V and J calls and clone size come from that table. The table has approximately 210,000 clones, around 86% seen once.

Sequenced: PBMCs or T cells enriched from blood (not recorded which). The genes are TRBV10-3 and TRBJ2-2, with a weak D call TRBD2 (6 bases). The clonotype comes from a woman aged 45 to 65 with acute COVID-19. CDR3 DNA sequence: TGTGCCATCAGCGAACTAGCTATGACCGGGGAGCTGTTTTTT. It yields the protein CAISELAMTGELFF.